These T cell receptor beta chains were read from a single sample in a study of cytomegalovirus exposure and HLA in healthy donors. Data came from immunoSEQ multiplex PCR; TCRdb stores just in-frame clones and leaves some out. The table includes about 120,000 clones, around 80% detected once. Sample: PBMCs. The receptors stem from a woman aged 60-75 years in good health and CMV-seropositive. The CDR3 runs from the conserved cysteine through the conserved F or W. D genes are given only for firm matches. Some rows mark clone size as missing; the rest say once, few, many or name a class of expanded clone.

V gene,J gene,clone size,CDR3 length,D gene,CDR3 protein,CDR3 DNA
TRBV5-3,TRBJ2-5,-,8,-,CARSEQYF,TGTGCCAGAAGTGAGCAGTACTTC
TRBV7-2,TRBJ1-5,-,15,-,CASSLWGHLNQPQHF,TGTGCCAGCAGCTTATGGGGACATCTCAATCAGCCCCAGCATTTT
TRBV7-3,TRBJ2-1,-,17,-,CDSSASPRRSRYNEQFF,TGTGACAGCAGCGCTTCCCCTAGGAGGTCGAGGTACAATGAGCAGTTCTTC
TRBV5-4,TRBJ2-3,-,16,-,CASSLTRGTSTDTQYF,TGTGCCAGCAGCTTGACCAGGGGGACTAGCACAGATACGCAGTATTTT
TRBV2,TRBJ2-5,-,13,TRBD1,CASSATGGETQYF,TGTGCCAGCAGTGCGACAGGGGGAGAGACCCAGTACTTC
TRBV6-1,TRBJ2-7,once,12,-,CASSERGGEQYF,TGTGCCAGCAGTGAAAGGGGAGGCGAGCAGTACTTC
TRBV5-1,TRBJ1-5,-,15,-,CASSLSGGPNQPQHF,TGCGCCAGCAGCTTAAGCGGGGGGCCCAATCAGCCCCAGCATTTT
TRBV7-9,TRBJ2-5,-,13,-,CASINSLYETQYF,TGTGCCAGCATCAACAGCTTGTACGAGACCCAGTACTTC
TRBV5-1,TRBJ2-5,-,15,TRBD2,CASSLASSGGGTQYF,TGCGCCAGCAGCTTGGCGTCTAGCGGGGGGGGGACCCAGTACTTC
TRBV18,TRBJ1-2,-,15,TRBD1,CASSPRAGTGYGYTF,TGTGCCAGCTCACCACGGGCCGGGACAGGGTACGGCTACACCTTC
TRBV27,TRBJ1-4,-,14,TRBD1,CASSRDRGGEKLFF,TGTGCCAGCAGCCGGGACAGGGGCGGTGAAAAACTGTTTTTT
TRBV2,TRBJ2-3,-,16,TRBD2,CASSGYSGRAMDTQYF,TGTGCCAGCAGTGGGTATAGCGGGAGGGCCATGGATACGCAGTATTTT
TRBV5-1,TRBJ2-7,-,15,-,CASRKTPRDSYEQYF,TGCGCCAGCAGAAAGACTCCACGGGACTCCTACGAGCAGTACTTC
TRBV2,TRBJ1-3,-,15,-,CAISDRPSSGNTIYF,TGTGCCATCTCAGACAGGCCAAGCTCTGGAAACACCATATATTTT
TRBV28,TRBJ2-7,-,18,TRBD2,CASSSLAGISYSSYEQYF,TGTGCCAGCAGTTCACTAGCGGGGATAAGTTATAGCTCCTACGAGCAGTACTTC
TRBV5-1,TRBJ1-2,-,14,-,CASTFQPTSGGYTF,TGCGCCAGCACCTTTCAACCTACATCGGGTGGCTACACCTTC
TRBV6-5,TRBJ2-7,-,12,-,CASSYGGSEQYF,TGTGCCAGCAGTTACGGGGGGTCCGAGCAGTACTTC
TRBV27,TRBJ2-1,-,14,TRBD2,CASRGTSGRDEQFF,TGTGCCAGCAGGGGGACTAGCGGGAGAGACGAGCAGTTCTTC
TRBV6-1,TRBJ2-1,-,14,TRBD1,CASSVRDRYNEQFF,TGTGCCAGCAGTGTCCGGGACAGATACAATGAGCAGTTCTTC
TRBV5-1,TRBJ2-1,-,15,TRBD1,CASSTDRASYNEQFF,TGCGCCAGCAGCACCGACAGGGCCTCCTACAATGAGCAGTTCTTC
TRBV19,TRBJ1-2,-,13,-,CASRVGGHYGYTF,TGTGCCAGTAGGGTCGGGGGGCACTATGGCTACACCTTC
TRBV9,TRBJ2-1,-,16,-,CASSVSQGRSYNEQFF,TGTGCCAGCAGCGTAAGTCAGGGGCGCTCCTACAATGAGCAGTTCTTC
TRBV4-1,TRBJ1-4,-,17,TRBD1,CASSPYLRTGAREKLFF,TGCGCCAGCAGCCCTTATCTGCGGACAGGAGCACGCGAAAAACTGTTTTTT
TRBV19,TRBJ2-7,-,15,TRBD1,CASSIVTGGSYEQYF,TGTGCCAGTAGTATTGTGACAGGGGGCAGCTACGAGCAGTACTTC
TRBV27,TRBJ2-5,-,11,-,CASSLQETQYF,TGTGCCAGCAGTCTCCAAGAGACCCAGTACTTC
TRBV10-3,TRBJ1-6,-,16,TRBD1,CAISGDRGLIRSPLHF,TGTGCCATCAGTGGGGACAGGGGGTTGATTCGGTCACCCCTCCACTTT
TRBV28,TRBJ2-1,once,18,-,CASSGYKLGWSSYNEQFF,TGTGCCAGCAGCGGATACAAACTAGGGTGGAGCTCCTACAATGAGCAGTTCTTC
TRBV7-3,TRBJ2-3,-,17,-,CASSLIPGGTETDTQYF,TGTGCCAGCAGCTTAATCCCCGGCGGGACAGAAACAGATACGCAGTATTTT
TRBV11-1,TRBJ2-3,-,13,-,CASSLVSGDTQYF,TGTGCCAGCAGCTTAGTGTCCGGAGATACGCAGTATTTT
TRBV9,TRBJ2-5,-,13,-,CASSPRSEETQYF,TGTGCCAGCAGCCCCCGTTCAGAAGAGACCCAGTACTTC
TRBV6-1,TRBJ1-3,-,14,-,CASQAGSGGNTIYF,TGTGCCAGCCAGGCGGGGTCGGGTGGAAACACCATATATTTT
TRBV7-2,TRBJ2-7,-,14,-,CASSSKQSSYEQYF,TGTGCCAGCAGCTCTAAGCAAAGCTCCTACGAGCAGTACTTC
TRBV19,TRBJ1-1,-,15,TRBD1,CASSLRDRVTTEAFF,TGTGCCAGTAGTCTCCGGGACAGGGTTACCACTGAAGCTTTCTTT
TRBV30,TRBJ2-3,-,15,-,CAWSVGGQGTDTQYF,TGTGCCTGGAGTGTAGGTGGGCAGGGCACAGATACGCAGTATTTT
TRBV7-9,TRBJ2-1,-,16,TRBD2,CASSLAASGWLGEQFF,TGTGCCAGCAGCTTAGCCGCTAGCGGTTGGCTCGGTGAGCAGTTCTTC
TRBV9,TRBJ1-2,once,14,-,CASSVVTANYGYTF,TGTGCCAGCAGCGTAGTTACAGCTAACTATGGCTACACCTTC
TRBV7-3,TRBJ1-2,-,16,-,CASSLLEASRNYGYTF,TGTGCCAGCAGCTTACTGGAGGCTTCACGGAACTATGGCTACACCTTC
TRBV19,TRBJ2-3,once,13,-,CASALVLPDTQYF,TGTGCCAGTGCGCTAGTTTTGCCCGATACGCAGTATTTT
TRBV9,TRBJ2-1,-,16,TRBD2,CASSRGGLAVYNEQFF,TGTGCCAGCAGCAGGGGAGGACTAGCGGTTTACAATGAGCAGTTCTTC
TRBV5-1,TRBJ2-2,-,12,-,CASRGSGGELFF,TGCGCCAGCAGGGGGAGTGGCGGGGAGCTGTTTTTT
TRBV4-2,TRBJ2-1,-,14,-,CASSQVRGYNEQFF,TGTGCCAGCAGCCAAGTTCGGGGCTACAATGAGCAGTTCTTC
TRBV25-1,TRBJ2-3,-,12,-,CASSESTDTQYF,TGTGCCAGCAGTGAATCTACAGATACGCAGTATTTT
TRBV5-1,TRBJ2-2,many,16,-,CASSFTAGMGTGELFF,TGCGCCAGCAGCTTCACAGCAGGGATGGGGACCGGGGAGCTGTTTTTT
TRBV5-1,TRBJ2-1,-,16,TRBD1,CASSLVTGTGGNEQFF,TGCGCCAGCAGCTTAGTTACCGGGACAGGGGGAAATGAGCAGTTCTTC
TRBV27,TRBJ1-1,-,15,-,CASSLSPQGNTEAFF,TGTGCCAGCTCCCTAAGCCCTCAGGGGAACACTGAAGCTTTCTTT
TRBV28,TRBJ2-7,-,11,TRBD2,CASSFRTRKYF,TGTGCCAGCAGTTTTAGGACTAGGAAGTACTTC
TRBV7-3,TRBJ2-5,-,16,TRBD2,CASSPAGTSGQETQYF,TGTGCCAGCAGCCCCGCTGGGACTAGCGGGCAAGAGACCCAGTACTTC
TRBV7-2,TRBJ2-5,-,15,TRBD1,CASSLAGTGGETQYF,TGTGCCAGCAGCTTAGCGGGGACAGGCGGTGAGACCCAGTACTTC
TRBV7-8,TRBJ2-1,-,19,TRBD2,CASSLRRTGRAISYNEQFF,TGTGCCAGCAGCTTAAGACGAACCGGGAGGGCCATCTCCTACAATGAGCAGTTCTTC
TRBV6-5,TRBJ1-5,-,16,-,CASSYSRGHSNQPQHF,TGTGCCAGCAGTTACTCAAGGGGTCACAGCAATCAGCCCCAGCATTTT
TRBV28,TRBJ2-7,-,12,-,CANLQGSCEQYF,TGTGCCAACCTACAGGGTTCATGTGAGCAGTACTTC
TRBV10-2,TRBJ2-5,-,18,TRBD2,CASTRSSGAGGLGETQYF,TGCGCCAGCACGCGGTCTAGTGGGGCGGGAGGGTTAGGAGAGACCCAGTACTTC